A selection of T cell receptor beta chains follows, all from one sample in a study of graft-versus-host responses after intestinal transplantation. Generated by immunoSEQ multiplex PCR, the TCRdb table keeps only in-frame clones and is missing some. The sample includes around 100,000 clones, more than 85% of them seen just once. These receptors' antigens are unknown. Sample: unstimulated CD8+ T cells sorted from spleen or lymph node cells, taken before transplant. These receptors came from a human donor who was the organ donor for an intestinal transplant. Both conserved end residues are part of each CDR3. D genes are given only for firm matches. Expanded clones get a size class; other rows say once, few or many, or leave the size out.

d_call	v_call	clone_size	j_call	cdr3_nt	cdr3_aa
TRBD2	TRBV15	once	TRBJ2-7	TGTGCCACCAGCAGAGATTTGCTAGCGGGTTCTACTTACGAGCAGTACTTC	CATSRDLLAGSTYEQYF
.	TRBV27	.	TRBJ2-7	TGTGCCAGCAGTTTCAGCCAGGCCTCCTACGAGCAGTACTTC	CASSFSQASYEQYF
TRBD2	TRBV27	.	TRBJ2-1	TGTGCCAGCAGTTTAATCCCTAGCGGGAGGCCTCGCAATGAGCAGTTCTTC	CASSLIPSGRPRNEQFF
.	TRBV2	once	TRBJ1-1	TGTGCCAGCGGCTTGAGGATGAACACTGAAGCTTTCTTT	CASGLRMNTEAFF
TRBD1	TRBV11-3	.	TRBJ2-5	TGTGCCAGCAGCTTGACAGGGGGCGAAGAGACCCAGTACTTC	CASSLTGGEETQYF
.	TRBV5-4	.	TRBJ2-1	TGTGCCAGCAGCTTGTACAATGAGCAGTTCTTC	CASSLYNEQFF
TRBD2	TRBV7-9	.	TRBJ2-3	TGTGCCAGCAGCTTAGGGACTAGCGGGAGGGCCACAGATACGCAGTATTTT	CASSLGTSGRATDTQYF
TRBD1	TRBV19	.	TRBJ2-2	TGTGCCAGTAGTCAGAACCAGGACAGGGCTCAAGTTCGCACCGGGGAGCTGTTTTTT	CASSQNQDRAQVRTGELFF
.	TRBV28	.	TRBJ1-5	TGTGCCACACGGGAGAATGGCAATCAGCCCCAGCATTTT	CATRENGNQPQHF
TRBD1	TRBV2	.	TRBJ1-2	TGTGCCAGCAGTGAAAACAGGGGGCTGAGTTATGGCTACACCTTC	CASSENRGLSYGYTF
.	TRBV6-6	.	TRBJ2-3	TGTGCCAGCAGTCCCCGGGCCCTCGGGGAGACGAATTTT	CASSPRALGETNF
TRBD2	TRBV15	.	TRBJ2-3	TGTGCCACCAGCAGAGCGTGGCTAGCGGGACCTGATAGCACAGATACGCAGTATTTT	CATSRAWLAGPDSTDTQYF
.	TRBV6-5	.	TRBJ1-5	TGTGCCAGCAGTGTTGGATGGGGCAATCAGCCCCAGCATTTT	CASSVGWGNQPQHF
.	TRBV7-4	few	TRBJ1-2	TGTGCCAGCAGCCCCACGCGTTTTCGCTACACCTTC	CASSPTRFRYTF
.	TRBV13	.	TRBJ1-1	TGTGCCAGCAGCTTACGAGGAAACACTGAAGCTTTCTTT	CASSLRGNTEAFF
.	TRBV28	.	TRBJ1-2	TGTGCCAGCACTCAGGGGCTGAACTATGGCTACACCTTC	CASTQGLNYGYTF
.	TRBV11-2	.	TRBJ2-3	TGTGCCAGCGACGAGGAGAGCACAGATACGCAGTATTTT	CASDEESTDTQYF
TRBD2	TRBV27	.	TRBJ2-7	TGTGCCAGCAGTCCGGGGACTAGTTACGAGCAGTACTTC	CASSPGTSYEQYF
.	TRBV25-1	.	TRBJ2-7	TGTGCCAGCAGTGAACCCCCGGATTACGAGCAGTACTTC	CASSEPPDYEQYF
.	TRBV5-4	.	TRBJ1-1	TGTGCCAGCAGCTTCCAAGGGAACACTGAAGCTTTCTTT	CASSFQGNTEAFF
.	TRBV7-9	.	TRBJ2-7	TGTGCCAGCAGCCCAACAGAGACCTACGAGCAGTACTTC	CASSPTETYEQYF
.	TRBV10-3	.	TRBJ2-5	TGTGCCATCAGTGAGTCGTCCGCTCTCCTCCAAGAGACCCAGTACTTC	CAISESSALLQETQYF
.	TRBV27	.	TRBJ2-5	TGTGCCAGCAGTTTATCCGTGGCGGGACCTCAAGAGACCCAGTACTTC	CASSLSVAGPQETQYF
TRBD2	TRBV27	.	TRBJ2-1	TGTGCCAGCAGTTTATGGGGGACTAGCTATGAGCAGTTCTTC	CASSLWGTSYEQFF
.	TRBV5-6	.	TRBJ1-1	TGTGCCAGCAGCTACGGACAAAGCCCTGAAGCTTTCTTT	CASSYGQSPEAFF
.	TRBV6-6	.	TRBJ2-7	TGTGCCAGCAGTCCCGACACCGCATCCTACGAGCAGTACTTC	CASSPDTASYEQYF
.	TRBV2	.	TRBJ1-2	TGTGCCAGCATCGACAGAGGACCCAAGTTGGACTACACCTTC	CASIDRGPKLDYTF
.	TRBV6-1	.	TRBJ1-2	TGTGCCAGCAGTGATCACGGAGGGTTGGACTATGGCTACACCTTC	CASSDHGGLDYGYTF
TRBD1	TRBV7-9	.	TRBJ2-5	TGTGCCAGCAGCTTATCGACACAGGGGGCACGAGAGACCCAGTACTTC	CASSLSTQGARETQYF
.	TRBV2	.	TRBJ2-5	TGTGCCAGCATGCGTATGCTAGAGACCCAGTACTTC	CASMRMLETQYF
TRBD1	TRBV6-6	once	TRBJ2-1	TGTGCCAGCAGTTACTCTTCCGGGACAGGCTACAATGAGCAGTTCTTC	CASSYSSGTGYNEQFF
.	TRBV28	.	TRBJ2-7	TGTGCCAGCAGGCAGGGGAACGAGCAGTACTTC	CASRQGNEQYF
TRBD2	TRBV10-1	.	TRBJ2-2	TGCGCCAGCAGTGAACTAGCGGGGAAGATGGCCGGGGAGCTGTTTTTT	CASSELAGKMAGELFF
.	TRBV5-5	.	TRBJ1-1	TGTGCCAGCAGGAACTGGAGGGCCGCCGGAGGGGGTAAGAACACTGAAGCTTTCTTT	CASRNWRAAGGGKNTEAFF
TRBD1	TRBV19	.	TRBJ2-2	TGTGCCAGTAGTCCAGGGACAGCCACCGGGGAGCTGTTTTTT	CASSPGTATGELFF
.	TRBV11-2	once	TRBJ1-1	TGTGCCAGCAGCTTAGTGGGACTTTTAGCCCTGAACACTGAAGCTTTCTTT	CASSLVGLLALNTEAFF
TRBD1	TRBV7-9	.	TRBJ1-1	TGTGCCAGCAGCTTAGCGGCCCGAACCGGGACAGCCAACACTGAAGCTTTCTTT	CASSLAARTGTANTEAFF
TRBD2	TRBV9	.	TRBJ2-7	TGTGCCAGCAGCCGAGGGACTAGCGGTTCCTACGAGCAGTACTTC	CASSRGTSGSYEQYF
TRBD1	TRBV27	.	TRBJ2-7	TGTGCCAGCAGCCCGAGTGGGACAGATGACGAGCAGTACTTC	CASSPSGTDDEQYF
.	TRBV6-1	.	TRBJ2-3	TGTGCCAGCAGTGAAGAGGCGGGAACAGATACGCAGTATTTT	CASSEEAGTDTQYF
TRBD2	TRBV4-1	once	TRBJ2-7	TGCGCCAGCAGCCAAGAGCAGAGCGGGAGGGGCGAGCAGTACTTC	CASSQEQSGRGEQYF
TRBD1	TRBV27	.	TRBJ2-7	TGTGCCAGCAGTTCTCGAACGACTGTCCCGGGACAGGAAAAGAAGGTGGGGTCACGCTACGAGCAGTACTTC	CASSSRTTVPGQEKKVGSRYEQYF
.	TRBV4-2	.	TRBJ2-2	TGTGCCAGCAGCCAAGTAGTCAACACCGGGGAGCTGTTTTTT	CASSQVVNTGELFF
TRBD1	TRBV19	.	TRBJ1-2	TGTGCCACCACCTGGACAGGGAGGAACTATGGCTACACCTTC	CATTWTGRNYGYTF
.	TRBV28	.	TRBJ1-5	TGTGCCAGCAGTTTAAACAGAGAGAGGCAGCCCCAGCATTTT	CASSLNRERQPQHF
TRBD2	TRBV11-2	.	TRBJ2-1	TGTGCCAGCAGCTTACCGGGGGAGGGGCAGTTCTTC	CASSLPGEGQFF